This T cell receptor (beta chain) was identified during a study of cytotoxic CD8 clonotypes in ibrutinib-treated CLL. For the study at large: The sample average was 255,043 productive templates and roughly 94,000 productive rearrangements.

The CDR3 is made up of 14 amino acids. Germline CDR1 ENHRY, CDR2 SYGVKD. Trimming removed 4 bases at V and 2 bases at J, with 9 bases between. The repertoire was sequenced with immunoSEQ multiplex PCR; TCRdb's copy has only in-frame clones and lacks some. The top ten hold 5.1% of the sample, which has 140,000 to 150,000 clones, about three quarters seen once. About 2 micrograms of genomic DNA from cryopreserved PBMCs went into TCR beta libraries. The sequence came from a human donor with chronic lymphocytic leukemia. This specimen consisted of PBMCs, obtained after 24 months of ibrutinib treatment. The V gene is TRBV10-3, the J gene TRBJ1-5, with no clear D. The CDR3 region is CAISVQAGNQPQHF. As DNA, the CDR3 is TGTGCCATCAGTGTTCAGGCCGGCAATCAGCCCCAGCATTTT.